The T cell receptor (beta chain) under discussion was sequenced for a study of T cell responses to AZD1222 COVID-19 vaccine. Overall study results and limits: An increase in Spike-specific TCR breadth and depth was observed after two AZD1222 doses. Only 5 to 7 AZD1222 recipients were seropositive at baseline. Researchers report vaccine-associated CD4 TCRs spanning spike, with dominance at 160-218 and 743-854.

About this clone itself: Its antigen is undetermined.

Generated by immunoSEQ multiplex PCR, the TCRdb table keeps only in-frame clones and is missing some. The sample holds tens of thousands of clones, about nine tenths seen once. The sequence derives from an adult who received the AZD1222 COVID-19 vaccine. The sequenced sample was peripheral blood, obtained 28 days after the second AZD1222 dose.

The CDR3 spells CASSPNVGQGVNQPQHF. CDR3 bases: TGTGCCAGCAGTCCAAACGTGGGGCAGGGGGTCAATCAGCCCCAGCATTTT. This sequence joins TRBV28 and TRBJ1-5, with 7 bases lining up with TRBD1. The CDR3 is 17 residues long. Germline loops: CDR1 MDHEN, CDR2 SYDVKM. J lost 3 bases, V lost 5 bases, and 13 bases had no gene match. The full variable domain, with the rest looked up from reference TRBV28 and TRBJ1-5, is DVKVTQSSRYLVKRTGEKVFLECVQDMDHENMFWYRQDPGLGLRLIYFSYDVKMKEKGDIPEGYSVSREKKERFSLILESASTNQTSMYLCASSPNVGQGVNQPQHFGDGTRLSIL.